This T cell receptor (beta chain) was recorded in a study of T cell responses to AZD1222 COVID-19 vaccine. The repertoire was sequenced with immunoSEQ multiplex PCR; TCRdb's copy has only in-frame clones and lacks some. The sample lists 140,000 or so clones; 75% to 90% were seen once. The length of the CDR3 is 14 residues. The germline CDR1 and CDR2 sequences are SGDLS and YYNGEE. Trimming left V 0 bases short and J 1 base short, with 7 bases between. The TCR comes from an adult in good health. The sample was peripheral blood, taken on day 0 of AZD1222 vaccination. The V call is TRBV9, the J call TRBJ1-1; tentative D call: TRBD1 (5 bases). CDR3 DNA: TGTGCCAGCAGCGTAGGGGACGGGAACACTGAAGCTTTCTTT. This sequence encodes CASSVGDGNTEAFF.